One and the same sample provided the 14 T cell receptor beta chains below, sequenced in a study of cytomegalovirus exposure and HLA in healthy donors. 13 Jbeta primers and 60 Vbeta primers were used for the PCR. Profiling relied on immunoSEQ multiplex PCR, and the TCRdb table lists in-frame clones only, not all of them. Among about 64,000 clones listed, roughly 65% were seen once. The specimen was PBMCs. These receptors were taken from a male donor in good health and CMV-seropositive.

The rearrangement uses TRBV11-2 and TRBJ1-1; 8 bases line up with TRBD1. The CDR3 runs 13 residues. After removal of 5 bases from V and 8 bases from J, the junction contained 7 bases not matched to a gene. In germline, CDR1 is SGHAT, CDR2 FQNNGV. The CDR3 loop is CASSPDRTGEAFF. Written as DNA, the CDR3 is TGTGCCAGCAGCCCAGATCGGACAGGGGAAGCTTTCTTT.

In DNA form, the CDR3 reads TGTGCCAGCAGCTTTTCAGGGGGCGCGTCGGTCTACTATGGCTACACCTTC. Amino acid sequence: CASSFSGGASVYYGYTF. The chain links TRBV5-4 to TRBJ1-2, with 8 bases that match TRBD1. The CDR3 is 17 residues long. Looked up from germline, CDR1 is SGHNT and CDR2 is YYREEE (reference sequence). Trimming at V came to 2 bases and at J to 3 bases, leaving 12 bases not matched to a gene.

This rearrangement joins TRBV30 to TRBJ2-4; a possible D gene is TRBD2 (6 bases). Germline assignment: CDR1 GTSNPN and CDR2 SVGIG (reference sequence). Trimming removed 3 bases at V and 0 bases at J, with 15 bases between. The CDR3 is 16 amino acids. CDR3 bases: TGTGCCTGGAGCCGGACGGGACTTCTAGCCAAAAACATTCAGTACTTC. Translation gives CAWSRTGLLAKNIQYF.

This rearrangement joins TRBV19 to TRBJ2-7; no definite D call. The CDR3 contains 13 residues. Germline assignment: CDR1 LNHDA and CDR2 SQIVND (reference sequence). V lost 5 bases to trimming and J lost 6 bases, with 14 bases between them. CDR3: CASSGPAGREQYF. The CDR3 nucleotides are TGTGCCAGTAGTGGTCCGGCAGGCCGCGAGCAGTACTTC.

The chain has TRBV5-5 and TRBJ2-7; weak D call: TRBD1 (6 bases). The CDR3 sequence is 12 residues long. Deletions cut 2 bases from V and 5 bases from J, with 8 bases between. The germline CDR1 and CDR2 sequences are SGHKS and YYEKEE (reference sequence). CDR3 residues: CASSFTGNEQYF. The DNA of the CDR3 is TGTGCCAGCAGCTTTACAGGGAACGAGCAGTACTTC. The full variable domain, with the rest looked up from reference TRBV5-5 and TRBJ2-7, is DAGVTQSPTHLIKTRGQQVTLRCSPISGHKSVSWYQQVLGQGPQFIFQYYEKEERGRGNFPDRFSARQFPNYSSELNVNALLLGDSALYLCASSFTGNEQYFGPGTRLTVT.

The chain recombines TRBV27 with TRBJ2-1; possibly TRBD2 for D (6 bases). Germline V gene lookup returns CDR1 MNHEY and CDR2 SMNVEV (reference sequence). V shed 6 bases and J shed 0 bases, with 15 bases lying between them. The CDR3 loop spans 16 amino acids. The CDR3: CASSSGSGSSYNEQFF. The CDR3 nucleotides are TGTGCCAGCAGCTCTGGTAGCGGTAGCTCCTACAATGAGCAGTTCTTC.

The rearrangement joins TRBV6-1 to TRBJ2-7; 7 bases map to TRBD2. This CDR3 is built from 14 residues. Germline CDR1 and CDR2: MNHNS and SASEGT. Germline trimming cut 1 base from V and 6 bases from J; bases unmatched to any gene: 6. The CDR3 loop reads CASSEGPWGGEQYF. For the CDR3, the DNA is TGTGCCAGCAGTGAAGGGCCTTGGGGGGGCGAGCAGTACTTC.

V gene TRBV13 combines with J gene TRBJ2-7; 10 nucleotides line up with TRBD2. CDR3 size: 15 residues. J lost 4 bases, V lost 8 bases, and 11 bases had no gene match. Looked up from germline, CDR1 is PRHDT and CDR2 is FYEKMQ (reference sequence). The CDR3 DNA sequence: TGTGCCAGCCAACCTCGGGCTAGCGGGAGTTACGAGCAGTACTTC. It codes for CASQPRASGSYEQYF.

The chain links TRBV5-4 to TRBJ2-5; TRBD1 matches at 10 bases. There are 14 residues in the CDR3. Trimming cost V 4 bases and J 5 bases; bases outside gene matches: 5. CDR1 is SGHNT and CDR2 is YYREEE in the germline V gene (reference sequence). In nucleotides, the CDR3 is TGTGCCAGCAGCCGACAGGGGGCGGCGGAGACCCAGTACTTC. It is translated as CASSRQGAAETQYF.

The chain recombines TRBV6-5 with TRBJ1-1, with D perhaps TRBD1 (5 bases). The CDR3 is 14 amino acids. From germline, CDR1 is MNHEY and CDR2 SVGAGI. Between the trimmed V and J ends, which lost 5 bases and 0 bases, there was a span of 10 bases. The CDR3 nucleotides are TGTGCCAGCAGTGGGGGAGGATTGAACACTGAAGCTTTCTTT. It specifies CASSGGGLNTEAFF.

Turning to this clone: Mismatch with germline at one junction end may stem from a read error. J is TRBJ1-2 and V is TRBV7-9; possible D gene TRBD1, 5 bases. This CDR3 is built from 12 residues. Per the germline V gene, CDR1 is SEHNR and CDR2 is FQNEAQ (reference sequence). The CDR3 DNA follows: TGTTCCAGCAGGAAAGGGGACTATGGCTACACCTTC. This translates into CSSRKGDYGYTF.

This chain connects TRBV14 to TRBJ1-2; D ambiguous. CDR3 length: 13 amino acids. Germline assignment: CDR1 SGHDN and CDR2 FVKESK. Trimming removed 4 bases from V and 8 bases from J, with 14 bases in between. For the CDR3, the DNA is TGTGCCAGCAGCCCTCGGCGGGGAGGGGGCTACACCTTC. Translated, it gives CASSPRRGGGYTF. The variable domain in full, with the rest retrieved from reference TRBV14 and TRBJ1-2, is EAGVTQFPSHSVIEKGQTVTLRCDPISGHDNLYWYRRVMGKEIKFLLHFVKESKQDESGMPNNRFLAERTGGTYSTLKVQPAELEDSGVYFCASSPRRGGGYTFGSGTRLTVV.

The rearrangement uses TRBV6-4 and TRBJ1-5; D possibly corresponds to TRBD1 (6 bases). The CDR3 has 14 residues. Germline V gives CDR1 MRHNA, CDR2 SNTAGT. The V gene lost 5 bases and the J gene lost 6 bases, with 14 bases spanning the gap. The CDR3 reads CASSSGQLGQPQHF. CDR3 in DNA: TGTGCCAGCAGTTCCGGACAGCTGGGTCAGCCCCAGCATTTT.

The J gene is TRBJ1-2, the V gene TRBV23-1; 10 bases fit TRBD1. TRBV23-1 is given ORF status, its function remaining uncertain. The CDR3 sequence is 15 residues long. V trimming: 2 bases; J trimming: 8 bases; junction bases outside the gene matches: 8. CDR3 amino acids: CASSQRQGARQGYTF. In DNA, the CDR3 is TGCGCCAGCAGTCAAAGACAGGGGGCGCGGCAAGGCTACACCTTC.